The 25 T cell receptor beta chains given below trace back to one sample, sequenced in a study of cytomegalovirus exposure and HLA in healthy donors. 60 Vbeta and 13 Jbeta primers were used in PCR. TCRdb's copy holds only in-frame clones and misses some; the assay was immunoSEQ multiplex PCR. This sample has roughly 120,000 clones, with roughly 83% found just once. Sequenced sample: PBMCs. All receptors derive from a man aged 25-45 years in good health and CMV-seropositive.

CDR3 amino acids: CAGGGPRWETQYF. CDR3 DNA sequence: TGTGCCGGGGGGGGGCCTCGGTGGGAGACCCAGTACTTC. The gene calls are TRBV2 and TRBJ2-5; TRBD2 is a possible D gene (7 bases). Germline lookup yields CDR1 SNHLY and CDR2 FYNNEI. The germline V and J ends were trimmed by 11 bases and 5 bases, with 18 bases remaining between them. The length of the CDR3 is 13 residues.

The chain uses TRBV5-1 and TRBJ1-5; 7 positions match TRBD1. Germline V gives CDR1 SGHRS, CDR2 YFSETQ. The J segment lost 7 bases and the V segment lost 0 bases, leaving 1 base of the junction unmatched. The CDR3 contains 13 residues. In nucleotides, the CDR3 is TGCGCCAGCAGCTTGGACAGGGGCCAGCCCCAGCATTTT. Its translation: CASSLDRGQPQHF. The full variable domain, completed using reference TRBV5-1 and TRBJ1-5, is KAGVTQTPRYLIKTRGQQVTLSCSPISGHRSVSWYQQTPGQGLQFLFEYFSETQRNKGNFPGRFSGRQFSNSRSEMNVSTLELGDSALYLCASSLDRGQPQHFGDGTRLSIL.

CDR3 in DNA: TGTGCCAGCAGCGAGGGTTGGACAGGGTCCTACAATGAGCAGTTCTTC. It is translated as CASSEGWTGSYNEQFF. This rearrangement joins TRBV7-9 to TRBJ2-1; 8 bases line up with TRBD1. The V gene's germline CDR1 is SEHNR and CDR2 FQNEAQ (reference sequence). The CDR3 is 16 amino acids. The J segment lost 1 base and the V segment lost 5 bases, leaving 7 bases of the junction unmatched.

The chain uses TRBV5-4 and TRBJ2-7, with D possibly matching TRBD2 (6 bases). With 0 bases removed from V and 4 bases from J, the gap between germline ends came to 20 bases. The CDR3 loop spans 17 amino acids. The germline CDR1 and CDR2 sequences are SGHNT and YYREEE (reference sequence). CDR3 sequence (DNA): TGTGCCAGCAGCTTGGGTCCGGGGCGGGGAGGTCAGTACGAGCAGTACTTC. Amino acids: CASSLGPGRGGQYEQYF. Full variable domain (rest looked up from reference TRBV5-4 and TRBJ2-7): ETGVTQSPTHLIKTRGQQVTLRCSSQSGHNTVSWYQQALGQGPQFIFQYYREEENGRGNFPPRFSGLQFPNYSSELNVNALELDDSALYLCASSLGPGRGGQYEQYFGPGTRLTVT.

J is TRBJ1-6 and V is TRBV19; D call uncertain. This CDR3 spans 16 amino acids. Germline V gene lookup returns CDR1 LNHDA and CDR2 SQIVND (reference sequence). Trimming removed 6 bases from V and 7 bases from J, with 19 bases in between. The CDR3 region is CASRLAGLTSNSPLHF. The CDR3, as DNA: TGTGCCAGTAGATTGGCGGGTCTTACTTCAAATTCACCCCTCCACTTT. Full variable domain (outside the CDR3, taken from reference TRBV19 and TRBJ1-6): DGGITQSPKYLFRKEGQNVTLSCEQNLNHDAMYWYRQDPGQGLRLIYYSQIVNDFQKGDIAEGYSVSREKKESFPLTVTSAQKNPTAFYLCASRLAGLTSNSPLHFGNGTRLTVT.

The rearrangement uses TRBV7-9 and TRBJ1-2; D may be TRBD1 (5 bases). The CDR3 is 13 residues long. The V and J ends lost 3 bases and 5 bases respectively, with 10 bases between them. Looked up from germline, CDR1 is SEHNR and CDR2 is FQNEAQ (reference sequence). The CDR3 DNA sequence: TGTGCCAGCAGCTTGCCGGCAGGGTATGGCTACACCTTC. Its translation is CASSLPAGYGYTF.

This chain joins TRBV5-1 and TRBJ2-6; maybe TRBD1 (5 bases). CDR1 is SGHRS, CDR2 YFSETQ, per germline. Trimming shortened V by 5 bases and J by 0 bases, and 9 bases separated the two germline ends. This CDR3 is 15 amino acids long. This CDR3 reads CASRTVSSGANVLTF. CDR3 DNA: TGCGCCAGCAGGACAGTGTCCTCTGGGGCCAACGTCCTGACTTTC.

The rearrangement joins TRBV18 to TRBJ2-7; TRBD1 matches 8 bases. The CDR3 has 14 amino acids. Germline V lookup: CDR1 KGHSH, CDR2 LQKENI. V shed 0 bases and J 3 bases; nucleotides not matched to a gene: 1. The CDR3 nucleotides are TGTGCCAGCTCACCACCGGGACAGGACTACGAGCAGTACTTC. This sequence encodes CASSPPGQDYEQYF.

This chain uses TRBV7-2 with TRBJ2-1; D perhaps matches TRBD1 (5 bases). Trimming removed 1 base at V and 3 bases at J, with 10 bases between. CDR3 length equals 15 residues. The germline CDR1 and CDR2 sequences are SGHTA and FQGNSA. The CDR3 region is CASSLGGPGYNEQFF. The CDR3 DNA reads as TGTGCCAGCAGCTTAGGGGGCCCCGGCTACAATGAGCAGTTCTTC.

This chain uses TRBV6-1 with TRBJ2-5; perhaps TRBD2 as D (5 bases). This CDR3 comprises 13 residues. Between the trimmed V and J ends, which lost 8 bases and 2 bases, there was a span of 12 bases. The germline V gene encodes CDR1 MNHNS and CDR2 SASEGT. CDR3 region: CASQSGYQETQYF. The CDR3 nucleotides are TGTGCCAGCCAATCGGGATATCAAGAGACCCAGTACTTC.

The V and J genes are TRBV30 and TRBJ2-5; 9 nucleotides agree with TRBD2. With 3 bases clipped from V and 5 bases from J, the junction kept 22 bases outside the gene matches. Looked up from germline, CDR1 is GTSNPN and CDR2 is SVGIG (reference sequence). CDR3 length equals 19 residues. The CDR3 coding sequence is TGTGCCTGGAGACGAGCTCGGCGGGAGGGACCAGGCAATCGGGAGACCCAGTACTTC. Translated, it gives CAWRRARREGPGNRETQYF.

The J gene is TRBJ2-3, the V gene TRBV7-8, with TRBD2 as a possible D gene (5 bases). Germline V CDR1 and CDR2: SGHVS, FQNEAQ. Trimming pared 4 bases from V and 5 bases from J, leaving 13 bases between. The CDR3 has 14 residues. CDR3 nucleotides: TGTGCCAGCAGCTCCCCGGACTCTATAGATACGCAGTATTTT. Protein: CASSSPDSIDTQYF.

The gene calls are TRBV19 and TRBJ1-1, with a possible D match to TRBD1 (5 bases). Germline values: CDR1 LNHDA, CDR2 SQIVND (reference sequence). The CDR3 has 13 amino acids. Trimming left V 10 bases short and J 4 bases short, with 16 bases between. CDR3 residues: CAIRGASSTEAFF. The CDR3 nucleotides are TGTGCCATCCGCGGGGCTAGTAGCACTGAAGCTTTCTTT.

CDR3 residues: CASSLRSGDTGELFF. The CDR3 DNA reads TGCGCCAGCAGCTTACGTAGCGGGGACACCGGGGAGCTGTTTTTT. The chain couples TRBV5-1 to TRBJ2-2; 8 bases match TRBD2. Trimming took 2 bases from V and 3 from J; bases not matched to a gene: 3. Germline V gene sequence: CDR1 SGHRS, CDR2 YFSETQ. The CDR3 has 15 residues.

J is TRBJ2-5 and V is TRBV19; the match to TRBD1 covers 8 bases. The end of the DNA fits TRBJ2-7 better, so the J call may be wrong. Germline V gives CDR1 LNHDA, CDR2 SQIVND (reference sequence). This CDR3 spans 14 amino acids. The CDR3, as DNA: TGTGCCAGTAGTATTCGGACAGGGCGTTACGAGCAGTACTTC. This gives the protein CASSIRTGRYEQYF.

This rearrangement joins TRBV25-1 to TRBJ2-4; possible D gene TRBD1, 6 bases. CDR1 and CDR2 from the germline V gene are MGHDK and SYGVNS. This CDR3 contains 16 residues. V lost 5 bases to trimming and J lost 3 bases, with 17 bases between them. CDR3 loop: CASSNQGHGGKNIQYF. For the CDR3, the DNA is TGTGCCAGCAGTAACCAGGGGCATGGGGGCAAAAACATTCAGTACTTC.

The chain carries TRBV7-9 and TRBJ2-5; the match to TRBD2 covers 8 bases. CDR3 length equals 16 residues. With 5 bases clipped from V and 5 bases from J, the junction kept 13 bases outside the gene matches. Germline-derived CDR1 and CDR2 are SEHNR and FQNEAQ (reference sequence). The CDR3 nucleotides read TGTGCCAGCAGCCTCGGCACGGGACTAGGTGGGGAGACCCAGTACTTC. It is translated as CASSLGTGLGGETQYF.

The chain combines TRBV5-4 with TRBJ1-4; 10 nucleotides agree with TRBD1. This CDR3 spans 18 amino acids. Germline CDR1 is SGHNT and CDR2 is YYREEE (reference sequence). J was trimmed by 7 bases and V by 4 bases; bases with no gene match: 16. CDR3 DNA sequence: TGTGCCAGCAGCCGCAACCCCCGATCGACAGGGGGCAGTGAAAAACTGTTTTTT. This sequence encodes CASSRNPRSTGGSEKLFF.

V gene TRBV27 combines with J gene TRBJ1-2, with 7 positions matching TRBD1. This CDR3 is 15 amino acids long. From germline, CDR1 is MNHEY and CDR2 SMNVEV (reference sequence). Germline trimming cut 3 bases from V and 8 bases from J; bases unmatched to any gene: 12. CDR3 sequence: CASSFYSEGAGGYTF. As DNA, the CDR3 is TGTGCCAGCAGTTTTTATTCGGAGGGGGCGGGAGGCTACACCTTC.

The V and J genes are TRBV27 and TRBJ2-7; 11 bases agree with TRBD2. The CDR3 runs to 15 residues. V lost 7 bases and J lost 0; bases outside the gene matches: 5. CDR1 is MNHEY, CDR2 SMNVEV, per germline (reference sequence). The CDR3 region is CASTPGTSGSYEQYF. DNA of the CDR3: TGTGCCAGCACCCCCGGGACTAGCGGCTCCTACGAGCAGTACTTC.

The rearrangement uses TRBV28 and TRBJ2-1; 7 bases are shared with TRBD2. V gave up 0 bases and J gave up 5 bases; unmatched junction bases: 4. Germline V gene lookup returns CDR1 MDHEN and CDR2 SYDVKM. CDR3 length: 15 amino acids. CDR3 protein: CASSLWTSQDNEQFF. CDR3 DNA sequence: TGTGCCAGCAGTTTATGGACTAGCCAAGACAATGAGCAGTTCTTC.

This clone was picked up one time. V is TRBV19 and J is TRBJ1-3; unclear D gene. Germline lookup yields CDR1 LNHDA and CDR2 SQIVND (reference sequence). V lost 3 bases to trimming and J lost 4 bases, with 10 bases between them. The CDR3 contains 14 residues. This chain's CDR3 is CASSMPTVGNTIYF. The CDR3 region has the DNA TGTGCCAGTAGTATGCCGACTGTGGGAAACACCATATATTTT.

The rearrangement uses TRBV7-8 and TRBJ1-6; D unresolved. Trimming pared 3 bases from V and 8 bases from J, leaving 5 bases between. The germline CDR1 and CDR2 sequences are SGHVS and FQNEAQ. The CDR3 is made up of 12 amino acids. CDR3 nucleotide sequence: TGTGCCAGCAGCTTGAGGGATTCACCCCTCCACTTT. It encodes CASSLRDSPLHF.

J is TRBJ2-5 and V is TRBV7-9, with D uncertain. Germline assignment: CDR1 SEHNR and CDR2 FQNEAQ (reference sequence). CDR3 size: 15 residues. Trimming shortened V by 1 base and J by 0 bases, and 9 bases separated the two germline ends. The CDR3 here is CASSLVIEYQETQYF. As DNA, the CDR3 is TGTGCCAGCAGCTTAGTAATAGAGTACCAAGAGACCCAGTACTTC.

The chain is built from TRBV19 and TRBJ1-2, with no clear D. The CDR3 loop spans 14 amino acids. V dropped 3 bases and J dropped 3 bases, with 11 bases sitting between them. Germline V gene data show CDR1 as LNHDA and CDR2 as SQIVND (reference sequence). The CDR3, as DNA: TGTGCCAGTAGTATCGCCAGGAACGACTATGGCTACACCTTC. Translated: CASSIARNDYGYTF.